A single T cell receptor beta chain is shown here with its context. Amplified regions were TCR beta CDR3 sequences from RNA transcripts. With the HTBI primer set, the TCR CDR3 went through a first round of RT-PCR. TCRdb itself ran the multiplex PCR reads through MiXCR, one entry per CDR3 protein. The sample contains some 720,000 distinct CDR3 sequences, approximately 16% of which appear only once. The data derive from a study of T cells in Graves' hyperthyroidism and ophthalmopathy. Germline-derived CDR1 and CDR2 are SEHNR and FQNEAQ (reference sequence). The CDR3 is 16 amino acids. V was pared by 4 bases and J by 0 bases, with 10 bases between.

The sample taken for sequencing was blood. The chain uses TRBV7-9 and TRBJ1-6; D is possibly TRBD1 (6 bases). The receptor's source is a man between 18 and 29 years old with Graves' hyperthyroidism. CDR3 coding DNA: TGTGCCAGCAGCTACGGACAGAGCTCCTATAATTCACCCCTCCACTTT. Encoded protein: CASSYGQSSYNSPLHF.